This T cell receptor (beta chain) came from a study of blood T cell repertoires in COVID-19. This clone was counted a few times. The repertoire was sequenced with immunoSEQ multiplex PCR; TCRdb's copy has only in-frame clones and lacks some. The sample contains approximately 240,000 clones, around four fifths of which appear only once. This receptor was obtained from a woman in her sixties or seventies with active or convalescent COVID-19. The material sequenced was peripheral blood.

This CDR3 is CASSQRTSGSPDTQYF. CDR3 sequence (DNA): TGTGCCAGCAGCCAACGGACTAGCGGGAGTCCAGATACGCAGTATTTT. This chain joins TRBV9 and TRBJ2-3, with 13 bases matching TRBD2. The trim removed 4 bases at V and 4 bases at J, leaving 6 bases unmatched. CDR3 length equals 16 residues. In germline, CDR1 is SGDLS, CDR2 YYNGEE.